This TCR beta chain was sequenced in a study of cytomegalovirus exposure and HLA in healthy donors. About the study: In a later analysis, it was reported that the roughly 120 validation repertoires had been produced on the same platform as the 500 to 750 repertoires belonging to the first cohort.

Worth noting for this clone: The antigen remains undetermined.

From germline, CDR1 is GTSNPN and CDR2 SVGIG (reference sequence). There are 13 residues in the CDR3. With 8 bases clipped from V and 3 bases from J, the junction kept 6 bases outside the gene matches. The method was immunoSEQ multiplex PCR; TCRdb's version includes in-frame clones alone and lacks a portion of them. The sample lists about 130,000 clones, roughly 90% occurring once. Overall study findings and caveats: Subsequent analysis showed first-cohort TCR clusters tending to co-occur in around 110 validation repertoires.

Donors were drawn from the approximately 110-subject validation cohort, separate from the 666-subject first cohort. The receptor was derived from a man aged 30 to 39 in good health and CMV-seronegative. Material for sequencing was PBMCs. This rearrangement joins TRBV30 to TRBJ2-2; TRBD2 agrees at 7 bases. In nucleotides, the CDR3 is TGTGCCCCCCGACTAGCCGACACCGGGGAGCTGTTTTTT. Translation gives CAPRLADTGELFF.